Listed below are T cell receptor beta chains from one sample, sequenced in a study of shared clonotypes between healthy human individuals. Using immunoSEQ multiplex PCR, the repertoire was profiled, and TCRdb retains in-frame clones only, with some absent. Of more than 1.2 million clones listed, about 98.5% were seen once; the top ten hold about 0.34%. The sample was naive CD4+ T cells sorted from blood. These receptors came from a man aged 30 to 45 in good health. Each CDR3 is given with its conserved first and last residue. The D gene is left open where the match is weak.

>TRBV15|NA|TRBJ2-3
TGTGCCACCAGCACCAATGGGAGAAGGGGGACAGATACGCAGTATTTT
CATSTNGRRGTDTQYF
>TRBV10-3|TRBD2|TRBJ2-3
TGTGCCATCAGTGCCTTAGCGGGAGCAATAGATACGCAGTATTTT
CAISALAGAIDTQYF
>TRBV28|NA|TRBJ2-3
TGTGCCAGCAGTCTTACTCGGAGACGGGTAACGTATACGCAGTATTTT
CASSLTRRRVTYTQYF
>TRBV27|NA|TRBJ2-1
TGTGCCAGCAATTACGGGAGTGGGTACAATGAGCAGTTCTTC
CASNYGSGYNEQFF
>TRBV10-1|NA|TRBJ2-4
TGCGCCAGCAGTGAGTTGCGGACCTTAGCCAAAAACATTCAGTACTTC
CASSELRTLAKNIQYF
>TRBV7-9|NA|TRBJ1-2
TGTGCCAGCAGCTTAGAACAGGGTAGCTATGGCTACACCTTC
CASSLEQGSYGYTF
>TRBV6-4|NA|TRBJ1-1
TGTGCCAGCAGGAGAGCGTCATCAAACACTGAAGCTTTCTTT
CASRRASSNTEAFF
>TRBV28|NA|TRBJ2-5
TGTGCCAGCAGTTTATGGGCGAGGGTCGAGCGGGAAGAGACCCAGTACTTC
CASSLWARVEREETQYF
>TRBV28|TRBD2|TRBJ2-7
TGTGCCAGCAGGGGTGGACTAGCGCCTCTCTACGAGCAGTACTTC
CASRGGLAPLYEQYF
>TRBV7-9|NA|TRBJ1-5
TGTGCCAGCAGCTTAGGGTCTGGGAATGGGAATCAGCCCCAGCATTTT
CASSLGSGNGNQPQHF
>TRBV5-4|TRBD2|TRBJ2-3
TGTGCCAGCAGCCCCGGACTAGCGGGAGGCGGCGATTATGGAGATACGCAGTATTTT
CASSPGLAGGGDYGDTQYF
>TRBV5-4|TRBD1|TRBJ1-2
TGTGCCAGCAGCCCCGGACAGGGGATCTACGGCTACACCTTC
CASSPGQGIYGYTF
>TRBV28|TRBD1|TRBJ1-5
TGTGCCAGCAGTTTAATTGGGACAGGGGGTTCGGGTCAGCCCCAGCATTTT
CASSLIGTGGSGQPQHF
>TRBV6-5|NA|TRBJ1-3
TGTGCCAGCAGCCCATGGAACTCTGGAAACACCATATATTTT
CASSPWNSGNTIYF
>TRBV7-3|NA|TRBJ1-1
TGTGCCAGCAGCCGAACAGGGAACACTGAAGCTTTCTTT
CASSRTGNTEAFF
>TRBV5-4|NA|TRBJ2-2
TGTGCCAGCAGCTTGAGCGGAATTGGCACCGGGGAGCTGTTTTTT
CASSLSGIGTGELFF